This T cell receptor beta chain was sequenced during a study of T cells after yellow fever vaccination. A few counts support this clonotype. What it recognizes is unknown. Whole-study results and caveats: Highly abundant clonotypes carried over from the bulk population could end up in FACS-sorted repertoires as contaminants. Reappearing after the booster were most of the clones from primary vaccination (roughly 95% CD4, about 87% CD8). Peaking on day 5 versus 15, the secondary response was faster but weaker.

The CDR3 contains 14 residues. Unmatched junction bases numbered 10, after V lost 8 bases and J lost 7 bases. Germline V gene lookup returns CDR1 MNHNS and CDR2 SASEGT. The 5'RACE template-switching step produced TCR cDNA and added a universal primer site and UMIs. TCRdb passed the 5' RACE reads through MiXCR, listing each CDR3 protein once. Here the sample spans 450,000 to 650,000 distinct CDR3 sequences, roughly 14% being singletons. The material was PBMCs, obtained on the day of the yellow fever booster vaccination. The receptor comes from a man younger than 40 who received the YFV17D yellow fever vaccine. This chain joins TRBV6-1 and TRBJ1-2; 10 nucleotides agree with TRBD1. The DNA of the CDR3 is TGTGCCAGCCGCTTGGGACAGGGGAGAACTGGCTACACCTTC. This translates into CASRLGQGRTGYTF.